This T cell receptor (beta chain) was documented in a study of blood T cell repertoires in COVID-19. Those who participated ranged in age from roughly 18 to 90 years and resided in 20 to 30 US areas. Researchers sorted participants into cohorts using their self-reported clinical history. Symptom resolution, clearance, or two negative PCRs marked the recovered donors of Cohort 3. Methods used by the authors: By means of reference gene primer amplification, nucleated cell counts were estimated. Assay: immunoSEQ multiplex PCR; the TCRdb copy retains only in-frame clones and omits some. V and J calls and clone size are as listed in that table; D and trimming were resolved from the DNA. Altogether a few hundred thousand clones are present, around 90% being singletons, with the ten largest covering 2.5% to 3%. V lost 4 bases to trimming and J lost 5 bases, with 16 bases between them. This CDR3 is built from 15 residues. Per the germline V gene, CDR1 is LGHNA and CDR2 is YSLEER.

The specimen was PBMCs or T cells enriched from blood (not recorded which). The chain links TRBV4-3 to TRBJ2-3, with a possible D match to TRBD2 (6 bases). The source of this sequence is a woman in her forties or fifties who had recovered from COVID-19. CDR3 sequence: CASSLDYRPVDTQYF. Written as DNA, the CDR3 is TGCGCCAGCAGCCTGGACTACAGGCCTGTAGATACGCAGTATTTT.